The rows below give T cell receptor beta chains drawn from one sample of a study of metastatic and nonmetastatic thyroid tumors. With MiXCR, TCRdb reprocessed the PCR reads. Of approximately 17,000 clones listed, roughly 25% were seen once; the top ten hold less than 20%. The sequenced sample was adjacent normal tissue. These TCRs come from a female donor with papillary thyroid cancer or a benign thyroid nodule (not recorded which). Some clones in this sample may be carry-over from other donors' samples. Both conserved end residues are part of each CDR3. Each record gives: clone size, V gene, D gene, J gene, CDR3 length, CDR3 DNA, CDR3 protein. A D gene is named only where the DNA matches it firmly. The size entry is marked missing in some rows and otherwise reads once, few, many or a size class.

size: few
V: TRBV7-2
D: NA
J: TRBJ2-5
length: 12
DNA: TGTGCCAGCAGCTTTCCCGGGGGGACCCAGTACTTC
CDR3: CASSFPGGTQYF

size: NA
V: TRBV10-1
D: NA
J: TRBJ2-7
length: 15
DNA: TGCGCCAGCAGTGAAGGGGGGACACTGTCCTACGAGCAGTACTTC
CDR3: CASSEGGTLSYEQYF

size: few
V: TRBV28
D: NA
J: TRBJ1-2
length: 14
DNA: TGTGCCAGCAGCGCTCAAGAGAAGAACTATGGCTACACCTTC
CDR3: CASSAQEKNYGYTF

size: few
V: TRBV6-2/TRBV6-3
D: NA
J: TRBJ1-1
length: 15
DNA: TGTGCCAGCAGTTACTGGGGTCTATGGAACACTGAAGCTTTCTTT
CDR3: CASSYWGLWNTEAFF

size: NA
V: TRBV20-1
D: NA
J: TRBJ2-7
length: 12
DNA: TGCAGTGCAAGAAAAGTAGGGGGCGAGCAGTACTTC
CDR3: CSARKVGGEQYF

size: few
V: TRBV28
D: NA
J: TRBJ1-2
length: 17
DNA: TGTGCCAGCAGTTTATCACTCCTTGACAGGACTCCCTATGGCTACACCTTC
CDR3: CASSLSLLDRTPYGYTF

size: few
V: TRBV19
D: NA
J: TRBJ1-5
length: 15
DNA: TGTGCCAGTAGTATAGGAGACTGGGGCAATCAGCCCCAGCATTTT
CDR3: CASSIGDWGNQPQHF

size: medium-sized
V: TRBV5-1
D: NA
J: TRBJ1-2
length: 15
DNA: TGCGCCAGCAGCTTGGATACGGGGTCGATTTTAGGCTACACCTTC
CDR3: CASSLDTGSILGYTF

size: medium-sized
V: TRBV6-1
D: TRBD1
J: TRBJ1-1
length: 14
DNA: TGTGCCAGCACCCTAAACAGGGGCTACACTGAAGCTTTCTTT
CDR3: CASTLNRGYTEAFF

size: NA
V: TRBV7-3
D: NA
J: TRBJ1-2
length: 15
DNA: TGTGCCAGCAGCTTAATACCGGGAGAGGTATTCGGCTACACCTTC
CDR3: CASSLIPGEVFGYTF

size: many
V: TRBV6-1
D: NA
J: TRBJ2-2
length: 13
DNA: TGTGCCAGCAGCGAGATAAACACCGGGGAGCTGTTTTTT
CDR3: CASSEINTGELFF

size: few
V: TRBV12-3/TRBV12-4
D: TRBD1
J: TRBJ2-7
length: 15
DNA: TGTGCCAGCAGGATCTCCCGGGCAGGGGGCTACGAGCAGTACTTC
CDR3: CASRISRAGGYEQYF

size: few
V: TRBV19
D: TRBD1
J: TRBJ1-1
length: 14
DNA: TGTGCCAGTAGTATAGGACAGGGAACGGCTGAAGCTTTCTTT
CDR3: CASSIGQGTAEAFF

size: many
V: TRBV6-5
D: NA
J: TRBJ1-3
length: 15
DNA: TGTGCCAGCAGTTACTCCGGGACGACTGGAAACACCATATATTTT
CDR3: CASSYSGTTGNTIYF

size: few
V: TRBV2
D: TRBD2
J: TRBJ2-5
length: 18
DNA: TGTGCCAGCAGTGGTGCTAGCGGGCGGAGGGTGGGCGGAGAGACCCAGTACTTC
CDR3: CASSGASGRRVGGETQYF

size: large
V: TRBV11-2
D: TRBD1
J: TRBJ2-2
length: 15
DNA: TGTGCCAGCAGCCTACAGGGGGCGGGCACCGGGGAGCTGTTTTTT
CDR3: CASSLQGAGTGELFF

size: few
V: TRBV4-2
D: NA
J: TRBJ1-2
length: 15
DNA: TGTGCCAGCAGCCAAGACAGGGGAAATGGCTATGGCTACACCTTC
CDR3: CASSQDRGNGYGYTF

size: NA
V: TRBV15
D: NA
J: TRBJ2-5
length: 12
DNA: TGTGCCACCAGCAGAGATAGAGAGACCCAGTACTTC
CDR3: CATSRDRETQYF

size: few
V: TRBV20-1
D: NA
J: TRBJ2-2
length: 16
DNA: TGCAGTGCTAGAGTGCAGGGCCTAACCTCCACCGGGGAGCTGTTTTTT
CDR3: CSARVQGLTSTGELFF

size: NA
V: TRBV5-1
D: TRBD1
J: TRBJ1-1
length: 15
DNA: TGCGCCAGCAGCCTCGGGACAGGGGGGATCTCTGAAGCTTTCTTT
CDR3: CASSLGTGGISEAFF

size: many
V: TRBV4-3
D: NA
J: TRBJ1-2
length: 15
DNA: TGCGCCAGCAGCGGTGGGGGGGGACTGAACTATGGCTACACCTTC
CDR3: CASSGGGGLNYGYTF

size: NA
V: TRBV5-1
D: NA
J: TRBJ1-2
length: 16
DNA: TGCGCCAGCAGCTCGGCCCTACAGAGTACGAGGCATGGCTACACCTTC
CDR3: CASSSALQSTRHGYTF

size: NA
V: TRBV7-9
D: NA
J: TRBJ1-4
length: 15
DNA: TGTGTCAGCAGCTCAGAGGCAAGGATGACGGAAGAACTGTTTTTT
CDR3: CVSSSEARMTEELFF

size: few
V: TRBV7-2
D: NA
J: TRBJ1-6
length: 12
DNA: TGTGCCATCGAGCAAGGTCGAACACCCCTCCACTTT
CDR3: CAIEQGRTPLHF

size: few
V: TRBV28
D: NA
J: TRBJ2-5
length: 13
DNA: TGTGCCAGCAGTTTAGGGGACCGGGACTCTATGTACTTC
CDR3: CASSLGDRDSMYF

size: few
V: TRBV20-1
D: TRBD2
J: TRBJ2-5
length: 13
DNA: TGCAGTGCTGTTAGCGGGGGGTTGAAGACCCAGTACTTC
CDR3: CSAVSGGLKTQYF

size: NA
V: TRBV5-1
D: TRBD1
J: TRBJ1-1
length: 13
DNA: TGCGCCAGCAGCAGAACAGGGGGCACTGAAGCTTTCTTT
CDR3: CASSRTGGTEAFF

size: NA
V: TRBV6-1
D: NA
J: TRBJ2-2
length: 13
DNA: TGTGCCAGCAGCCTCGTCACGACCGGGGAGCTGTTTTTT
CDR3: CASSLVTTGELFF

size: NA
V: TRBV10-3
D: TRBD2
J: TRBJ2-1
length: 14
DNA: TGTGCCATCAGTGAAAGCGGGGGGGCTTATGAGCAGTTCTTC
CDR3: CAISESGGAYEQFF

size: medium-sized
V: TRBV27
D: TRBD1
J: TRBJ2-7
length: 14
DNA: TGTGCCAGCAGTTTAGGGACAGAGACCTACGAGCAGTACTTC
CDR3: CASSLGTETYEQYF

size: NA
V: TRBV20-1
D: NA
J: TRBJ2-7
length: 16
DNA: TGCAGTGCTAGAGCGGGGGCGATCCCTAGTTTGCACGAGCAGTACTTC
CDR3: CSARAGAIPSLHEQYF

size: few
V: TRBV28
D: NA
J: TRBJ2-7
length: 12
DNA: TGTGCCATCAGTTACGGCCTTGGCGAGCAGTACTTC
CDR3: CAISYGLGEQYF

size: NA
V: TRBV18
D: NA
J: TRBJ1-2
length: 12
DNA: TGTGCCAGCTCACCAGAAGGGGATGGCTACACCTTC
CDR3: CASSPEGDGYTF

size: many
V: TRBV6-1
D: TRBD1
J: TRBJ2-7
length: 14
DNA: TGTGCCAGCATCAGGGGGACAAGAGAGGGCGAGCAGTACTTC
CDR3: CASIRGTREGEQYF

size: few
V: TRBV6-4
D: NA
J: TRBJ2-1
length: 13
DNA: TGTGCCAGCAGTGAGGGGCCCTACAATGAGCAGTTCTTC
CDR3: CASSEGPYNEQFF

size: few
V: TRBV20-1
D: NA
J: TRBJ1-2
length: 12
DNA: TGCAGTGACAGCGAACCTAACTATGGCTACACCTTC
CDR3: CSDSEPNYGYTF

size: many
V: TRBV27
D: TRBD2
J: TRBJ2-7
length: 16
DNA: TGTGCCAGCAGCTATAGCGGGAGCCACTCTGGATACGAGCAGTACTTC
CDR3: CASSYSGSHSGYEQYF

size: few
V: TRBV30
D: TRBD1
J: TRBJ2-7
length: 13
DNA: TGTGCCTGGAGTGTACACAGGGGGTCCGAGCAGTACTTC
CDR3: CAWSVHRGSEQYF

size: NA
V: TRBV30
D: NA
J: TRBJ1-5
length: 15
DNA: TGTGCCTGGAGTAGGGGTGCGCTGAACAATCAGCCCCAGCATTTT
CDR3: CAWSRGALNNQPQHF

size: few
V: TRBV6-4
D: TRBD1
J: TRBJ1-3
length: 14
DNA: TGTGCCAGCGTGGACAGGGACTCTGGAAACACCATATATTTT
CDR3: CASVDRDSGNTIYF

size: medium-sized
V: TRBV20-1
D: TRBD1
J: TRBJ2-3
length: 11
DNA: TGCAGTGCTTCTAGACAGGGTACGCAGTATTTT
CDR3: CSASRQGTQYF

size: NA
V: TRBV20-1
D: TRBD1
J: TRBJ2-7
length: 18
DNA: TGCAGTGCTAGAGCTTGGACAGGGGGCTTCCCGTTCTGGTACGAGCAGTACTTC
CDR3: CSARAWTGGFPFWYEQYF

size: NA
V: TRBV11-2
D: TRBD2
J: TRBJ2-1
length: 15
DNA: TGTGCCAGCAGCTATGGTGGACTAGCAGACAATGAGCAGTTCTTC
CDR3: CASSYGGLADNEQFF

size: NA
V: TRBV20-1
D: TRBD1
J: TRBJ1-1
length: 14
DNA: TGCAGTGCTAGTTTACAGGGGTCGGGCACTGAAGCTTTCTTT
CDR3: CSASLQGSGTEAFF

size: NA
V: TRBV6-2/TRBV6-3
D: NA
J: TRBJ2-3
length: 16
DNA: TGTGCCAGCAGTTACTCGCCGGGTGGCGGAACAGATACGCAGTATTTT
CDR3: CASSYSPGGGTDTQYF

size: NA
V: TRBV4-3
D: NA
J: TRBJ2-7
length: 16
DNA: TGCGCCAGCAGCCAAGATTCGGCAGGAGGGCTGTACGAGCAGTACTTC
CDR3: CASSQDSAGGLYEQYF